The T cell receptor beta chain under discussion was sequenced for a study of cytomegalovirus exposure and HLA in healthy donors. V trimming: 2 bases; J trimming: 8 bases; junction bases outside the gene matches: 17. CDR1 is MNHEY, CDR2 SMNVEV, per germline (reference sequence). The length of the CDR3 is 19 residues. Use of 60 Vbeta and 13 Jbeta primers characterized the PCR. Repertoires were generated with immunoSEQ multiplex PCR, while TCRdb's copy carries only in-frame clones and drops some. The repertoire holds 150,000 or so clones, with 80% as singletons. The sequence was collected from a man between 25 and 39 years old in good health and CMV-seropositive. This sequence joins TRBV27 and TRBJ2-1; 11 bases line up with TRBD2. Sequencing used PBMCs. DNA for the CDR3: TGTGCCAGCAGTTTAACGGCGGAATCTAGCGGGAGGTTTAGTGATGAGCAGTTCTTC. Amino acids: CASSLTAESSGRFSDEQFF.